The T cell receptor beta chain described here comes from a study of cytotoxic CD8 clonotypes in ibrutinib-treated CLL. The germline gives CDR1 KGHSH, CDR2 LQKENI. The CDR3 length is 17 residues. Trimming took 0 bases from V and 4 from J; bases not matched to a gene: 9. Depths of 1 in 200,000 to 1 in 1 million T cells were the sequencing target. The repertoire was sequenced with immunoSEQ multiplex PCR; TCRdb's copy has only in-frame clones and lacks some. The sample has roughly 250,000 clones; 70% are singletons. The chain joins TRBV18 to TRBJ2-3, with 8 nucleotides matching TRBD2. This receptor was obtained from a human donor with chronic lymphocytic leukemia. Sample: PBMCs, taken after 24 months of ibrutinib treatment. CDR3 in amino acids: CASSPPLAGAGADTQYF. CDR3 DNA: TGTGCCAGCTCACCACCGCTCGCGGGAGCGGGAGCAGATACGCAGTATTTT.